This T cell receptor beta chain came from a study of blood T cell repertoires in COVID-19. Whole-study context: Samples came from the United States, Italy and Spain, spanning acute and convalescent COVID-19.

Under the authors' procedure: Amplifying reference gene primers gave estimates of nucleated cell counts. Only in-frame clones appear in the TCRdb table, and some are missing; sequencing was by immunoSEQ multiplex PCR. The DNA gave D and trimming, while V, J and clone size come from that table. The data hold 120,000 to 150,000 clones, with 82% observed a single time. V was pared by 3 bases and J by 8 bases, with 2 bases of the junction left unmatched. The CDR3 covers 13 residues. CDR1 and CDR2 from the germline V gene are SGHTA and FQGNSA. The chain has TRBV7-2 and TRBJ2-1, with 9 positions matching TRBD1. Sequencing was performed on peripheral blood. This clonotype was obtained from an elderly woman with acute or convalescent COVID-19. The CDR3 bases are TGTGCCAGCAGCTTGGGACAGGGCGATGAGCAGTTCTTC. Protein: CASSLGQGDEQFF.